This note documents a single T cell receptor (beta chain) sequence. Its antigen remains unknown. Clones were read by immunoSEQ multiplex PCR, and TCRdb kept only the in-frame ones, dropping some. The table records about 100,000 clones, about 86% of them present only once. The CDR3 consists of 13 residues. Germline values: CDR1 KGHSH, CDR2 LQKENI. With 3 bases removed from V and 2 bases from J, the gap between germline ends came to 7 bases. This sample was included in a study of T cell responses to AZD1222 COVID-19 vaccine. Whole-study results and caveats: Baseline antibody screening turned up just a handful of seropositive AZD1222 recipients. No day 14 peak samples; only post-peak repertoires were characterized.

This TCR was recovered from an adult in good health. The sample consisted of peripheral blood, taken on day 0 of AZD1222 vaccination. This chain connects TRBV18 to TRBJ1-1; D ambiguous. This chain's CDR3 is CASSPLGNTEAFF. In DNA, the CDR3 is TGTGCCAGCTCACCCTTGGGAAACACTGAAGCTTTCTTT.